Many counts were recorded for the clone carrying this T cell receptor beta chain. The sample comes from a study of read filtering for tumor transcriptome and immune sequencing. In the study overall: The cohort had more than 16 men and under 15 women aged roughly 40 to 90, mean around 63 years.

The library was built from about 400 ng RNA with molecular barcoded adaptors for alpha/delta and beta/gamma chains. TCRdb processed the reads anew with MiXCR; each CDR3 protein has one entry. The profile covers 130,000 or so distinct CDR3 sequences, with less than 15% appearing a single time and 8.4% taken by the ten largest. The CDR3 runs 16 residues. J lost 6 bases, V lost 2 bases, and 5 bases had no gene match. Germline CDR1 and CDR2: SNHLY and FYNNEI. V is TRBV2 and J is TRBJ2-5; 14 bases are a match to TRBD2. Sequences were obtained from a population of CD138-negative cells sorted from bone marrow. The sequence was collected from a donor aged 40 or over with multiple myeloma. DNA for the CDR3: TGTGCCAGCAGTGAACGACTAGCGGGAGGGGTGAAGACCCAGTACTTC. Protein sequence: CASSERLAGGVKTQYF.